This record concerns one T cell receptor beta chain sequence. The target of this receptor is not known. Base quality data are lacking; no much larger clone is found one base away. Ends trimmed: V by 3 bases, J by 2 bases; bases unmatched to a gene: 3. The CDR3 spans 16 residues, from the cysteine through the phenylalanine. The read is trimmed to its CDR3 DNA, 48 bases read in frame from base 1. Based on the germline V gene, the CDR1 and CDR2 sequences are SGDLS and YYNGEE. TCR beta CDR3 regions were amplified from RNA transcripts. The TCR CDR3 was subjected to a first round of RT-PCR using the HTBI primer set and the Qiagen OneStep RT-PCR kit. Libraries were constructed in a second round of multiplex PCR, after which size selection and purification were carried out. Libraries were sequenced paired-end with 100 bp reads on an Illumina HiSeq2000. In the authors' own workflow: SOAPnuke was used to process the raw data, removing reads that contained adapters or uncalled bases, had a mean Phred below 15, or lacked an exact match to the constant primer or identifier. High-quality paired reads were merged with COPE v1.2.5, and unique nucleotide sequences were defined as clonotypes. Clonotypes were aligned to IMGT TRBV, TRBD and TRBJ reference segments using MiTCR v1.1. Only V-J combinations with frequency above 0.0001, covering 99% to 99.2% of repertoires, were analysed. The TCS score was defined as F50 (clonal expansion) divided by E x V (chaos), with BLOSUM62-based TCRdist calculated between CDR3 peptides within each V-J. Welch's t-statistics and random forest reduced 500 to 550 V-J features to some 14, which were used in a naive Bayes classifier (R e1071). The similarity between thyroid and blood repertoires was quantified using the Morisita-Horn index. TCRdb applied fastp at Q25 and MiXCR to the public reads, then kept only in-frame beta chains. CDR3 protein sequences are deduplicated, and each keeps its most common genes and DNA. These V and J calls derive from TCRdb rather than the authors' analysis. This sample has a few hundred thousand distinct CDR3 sequences in its table, and 46% of those were observed once. The ten largest clones represent approximately 7.5% of the sample.

This entry comes from a study of T cells in Graves' hyperthyroidism and ophthalmopathy (dated by TCRdb to between 2018 and 2020). Study-wide context: To identify TCR V-J signatures that set the groups apart, the researchers used a discovery cohort of 90 to 100 patients, made up of roughly 45 with Graves' ophthalmopathy and 57 with stable Graves' hyperthyroidism. Prospective prediction of ophthalmopathy was tested in an independent validation cohort consisting of 18 hyperthyroidism patients and 17 patients who later progressed to ophthalmopathy. The 100 or so discovery patients were divided at random into training and test sets in a 7:3 ratio. In addition, the study compared T-cell repertoires in thyroid tissue and in blood from several Graves' hyperthyroidism patients. Once sampling was done, hyperthyroidism patients were given methimazole at a starting dose of 30 mg daily, whereas ophthalmopathy patients were given high-dose intravenous methylprednisolone. TCR Vbeta CDR3 sequencing of fewer than 150 peripheral blood samples (43 ophthalmopathy, roughly 72 hyperthyroidism and some 17 progressor patients) is reported in the paper. Overall results and qualifications from the work: In validation, the model predicted progression to ophthalmopathy with approximately 69% sensitivity and 72% to 85% specificity, a median of 6.5 months before onset. In cross-validation, a model built on a 13 V-J signature told ophthalmopathy apart from stable hyperthyroidism with approximately 90% sensitivity and roughly 83% specificity, and in testing the same model reached 80%/75%. No statistical method was used to set the sample size in advance, and investigators knew the group allocation. Blood samples also contained most of the expanded thyroid clonotypes (frequency above 0.001), which suggests that blood repertoires may reflect thyroid immune responses.

Stable Graves' hyperthyroidism was defined as the absence of progression to ophthalmopathy over 18 months of follow-up. Hyperthyroidism patients were newly diagnosed, with disease duration under 2 months, and aged 18 to 65 years. The study excluded patients with uncontrolled infections, other autoimmune diseases, pregnancy or lactation. Diagnoses relied on clinical symptoms, serum thyroxine and TRAb, thyroid ultrasound and orbital computed tomography. Total RNA was extracted using Trizol reagent, and RNA quality was assessed on an Agilent 2100 Bioanalyzer. Recombination connected TRBV9 to TRBJ2-3; TRBD2 matches 13 bases in the middle. Source material: peripheral blood or thyroid tissue (not recorded which). The receptor was isolated from a woman aged 18-30 years with Graves' hyperthyroidism. CDR3 sequence: CASSAGTSGDTDTQYF. The bases read TGTGCCAGCAGCGCAGGGACTAGCGGGGACACAGATACGCAGTATTTT.